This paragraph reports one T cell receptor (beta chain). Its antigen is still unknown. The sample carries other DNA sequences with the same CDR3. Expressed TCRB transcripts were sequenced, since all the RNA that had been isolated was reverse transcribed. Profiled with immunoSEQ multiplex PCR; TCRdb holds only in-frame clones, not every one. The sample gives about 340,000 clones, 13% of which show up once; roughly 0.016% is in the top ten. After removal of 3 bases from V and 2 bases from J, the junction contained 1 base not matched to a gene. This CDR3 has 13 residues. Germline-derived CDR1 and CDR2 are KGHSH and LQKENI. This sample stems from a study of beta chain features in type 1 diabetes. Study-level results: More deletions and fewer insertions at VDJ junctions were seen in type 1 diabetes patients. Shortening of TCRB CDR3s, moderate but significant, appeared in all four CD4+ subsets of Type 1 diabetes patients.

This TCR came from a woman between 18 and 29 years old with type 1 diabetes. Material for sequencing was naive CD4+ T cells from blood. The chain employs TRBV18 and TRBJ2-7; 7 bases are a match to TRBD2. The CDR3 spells CASSPGLAYEQYF. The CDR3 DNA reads TGTGCCAGCTCACCCGGACTAGCCTACGAGCAGTACTTC.